Below, 28 T cell receptor beta chains from the same sample are listed, as sequenced in a study of long-term antiretroviral therapy in people with HIV. At the survey level, the v3.0 immunoSEQ assay was run. Only in-frame clones appear in the TCRdb table, and some are missing; sequencing was by immunoSEQ multiplex PCR. The sample has just under 35,000 clones; 70% to 90% are singletons. This material consisted of unsorted PBMCs, taken roughly 2.8 years before starting antiretroviral therapy. All receptors come from a woman aged 25 to 39 with HIV.

This chain links TRBV5-8 with TRBJ1-6; 8 nucleotides match TRBD1. From germline, CDR1 is SGHTS and CDR2 YDEGEE. V trimming: 0 bases; J trimming: 9 bases; junction bases outside the gene matches: 8. The CDR3 runs 16 residues. This CDR3 reads CASSLVEVRGLSPLHF. The CDR3, as DNA: TGTGCCAGCAGCTTGGTAGAGGTCAGGGGGCTTTCACCCCTCCACTTT.

The chain employs TRBV14 and TRBJ2-7; 7 nucleotides agree with TRBD1. Trimming cost V 3 bases and J 4 bases; bases outside gene matches: 6. The CDR3 sequence is 14 residues long. Germline CDR1 is SGHDN and CDR2 is FVKESK. The CDR3, as DNA: TGTGCCAGCAGCCATCCAGGACAGGCATACGAGCAGTACTTC. This encodes CASSHPGQAYEQYF.

The J gene is TRBJ2-7, the V gene TRBV11-3; no definite D call. The V and J ends lost 5 bases and 2 bases respectively, with 13 bases between them. The CDR3 has 14 residues. CDR1 and CDR2 from the germline V gene are SGHNT and YENEEA. The DNA of the CDR3 is TGTGCCAGCAGCCCCTCTACAAGTCCCTACGAGCAGTACTTC. It yields the protein CASSPSTSPYEQYF. Using reference TRBV11-3 and TRBJ2-7 for the parts outside the CDR3, the full variable domain is EAGVVQSPRYKIIEKKQPVAFWCNPISGHNTLYWYLQNLGQGPELLIRYENEEAVDDSQLPKDRFSAERLKGVDSTLKIQPAELGDSAVYLCASSPSTSPYEQYFGPGTRLTVT.

The V call is TRBV6-1, the J call TRBJ2-1, with TRBD1 as a possible D gene (6 bases). The CDR3 is made up of 15 amino acids. Germline V lookup: CDR1 MNHNS, CDR2 SASEGT. V was cut by 2 bases and J by 12 bases, with 20 bases left in between. The CDR3 region has the DNA TGTGCCAGCAGTGAAAGACAGGTCGTTTTTGATGGGCAGTTCTTC. Translation: CASSERQVVFDGQFF.

This chain joins TRBV7-3 and TRBJ2-1; TRBD2 matches 7 bases. This CDR3 contains 15 residues. Germline CDR1 is SGHTA and CDR2 is FQGTGA. The junction had 4 bases not matched to a gene; V was cut back by 4 bases and J by 1 base. CDR3 sequence reads: CASSSQRGSYNEQFF. The CDR3 DNA follows: TGTGCCAGCAGCTCGCAGCGGGGTTCCTACAATGAGCAGTTCTTC.

The V call is TRBV25-1, the J call TRBJ1-3; the D gene is possibly TRBD1 (6 bases). CDR1 is MGHDK, CDR2 SYGVNS, per germline. This CDR3 is built from 14 residues. V gave up 5 bases and J gave up 6 bases, with 14 bases separating them. CDR3 in DNA: TGTGCCAGCAGTAGAGAGGGGGTTCTAAACACCATATATTTT. The encoded protein is CASSREGVLNTIYF. Full variable domain (remainder filled in from reference TRBV25-1 and TRBJ1-3): EADIYQTPRYLVIGTGKKITLECSQTMGHDKMYWYQQDPGMELHLIHYSYGVNSTEKGDLSSESTVSRIRTEHFPLTLESARPSHTSQYLCASSREGVLNTIYFGEGSWLTVV.

CDR3 protein: CASSLWGVGRDTEAFF. The CDR3 nucleotides are TGTGCCAGCAGTTTATGGGGGGTCGGGAGGGACACTGAAGCTTTCTTT. The genes are TRBV27 and TRBJ1-1; tentatively, D is TRBD1 (5 bases). This CDR3 is built from 16 residues. With 1 base removed from V and 3 bases from J, the gap between germline ends came to 15 bases. Germline V gene sequence: CDR1 MNHEY, CDR2 SMNVEV (reference sequence).

V and J are TRBV2 and TRBJ2-6; D gene unclear. The CDR3 is 14 residues long. In germline, CDR1 is SNHLY, CDR2 FYNNEI. V was pared by 3 bases and J by 2 bases, with 5 bases between. The CDR3 coding sequence is TGTGCCAGCAGTGATTCTGCTGGGGCCAACGTCCTGACTTTC. Residues: CASSDSAGANVLTF.

The CDR3 DNA reads as TGCGCCAGCAGCCGGGGACAGAACCAAGAGACCCAGTACTTC. This sequence encodes CASSRGQNQETQYF. The chain recombines TRBV4-1 with TRBJ2-5; 7 nucleotides align to TRBD1. Germline V CDR1 and CDR2: MGHRA, YSYEKL. With 4 bases clipped from V and 0 bases from J, the junction kept 2 bases outside the gene matches. This CDR3 has 14 residues.

This sequence joins TRBV9 and TRBJ2-3; D possibly corresponds to TRBD1 (6 bases). Germline V gene sequence: CDR1 SGDLS, CDR2 YYNGEE. V lost 0 bases and J lost 3, with 8 bases in between. This CDR3 comprises 14 residues. For the CDR3, the DNA is TGTGCCAGCAGCGTAGGGCAGGGGACAGATACGCAGTATTTT. It specifies CASSVGQGTDTQYF.

V gene TRBV7-3 combines with J gene TRBJ2-7, with 8 bases aligning to TRBD1. The CDR3 is made up of 16 amino acids. CDR1 is SGHTA and CDR2 is FQGTGA in the germline V gene. V lost 1 base and J lost 5; bases outside the gene matches: 10. The CDR3 sequence: CASSLKVWRQGNEQYV. The CDR3 DNA follows: TGTGCCAGCAGCTTAAAAGTCTGGAGACAGGGGAACGAGCAGTACGTC.

The CDR3 DNA follows: TGTGCCAGCAGCTTCGGGGGGGGACAGATTAATGAAAAACTGTTTTTT. It yields the protein CASSFGGGQINEKLFF. The chain uses TRBV7-2 and TRBJ1-4, with TRBD1 identical over 7 bases. This CDR3 region has 16 residues. V was clipped by 3 bases and J by 4 bases; unmatched bases: 8. Germline-derived CDR1 and CDR2 are SGHTA and FQGNSA.

The chain has TRBV7-9 and TRBJ2-3, with D hard to call. V gave up 1 base and J gave up 5 bases, with 4 bases separating them. This CDR3 has 12 amino acids. Looked up from germline, CDR1 is SEHNR and CDR2 is FQNEAQ (reference sequence). The CDR3 nucleotides are TGTGCCAGCAGCTTAGGACGAGATACGCAGTATTTT. It encodes CASSLGRDTQYF.

The chain joins TRBV18 to TRBJ1-1; D may be TRBD1 (5 bases). There are 12 residues in the CDR3. The germline V and J ends were trimmed by 7 bases and 5 bases, with 11 bases remaining between them. The germline V gene encodes CDR1 KGHSH and CDR2 LQKENI. CDR3 amino acids: CASFWEGTEAFF. In nucleotides, the CDR3 is TGTGCCAGCTTCTGGGAGGGGACTGAAGCTTTCTTT.

V is TRBV5-1 and J is TRBJ2-5; D is possibly TRBD1 or TRBD2 (5 bases each). Germline loops: CDR1 SGHRS, CDR2 YFSETQ. The V end was cut by 0 bases, the J end by 5 bases, with 8 bases between. The CDR3 spans 13 residues. The CDR3 DNA is TGCGCCAGCAGCTTGGGGGACCCGGAGACCCAGTACTTC. The encoded protein is CASSLGDPETQYF.

The chain links TRBV7-9 to TRBJ2-4; tentative D call: TRBD1 (7 bases). In germline, CDR1 is SEHNR, CDR2 FQNEAQ (reference sequence). The germline V and J ends were trimmed by 5 bases and 7 bases, with 15 bases remaining between them. CDR3 length equals 14 residues. CDR3 residues: CASSLRQGGNIQYF. Written as DNA, the CDR3 is TGTGCCAGCAGCCTACGACAGGGAGGCAACATTCAGTACTTC.

V is TRBV7-2 and J is TRBJ1-1; D is unclear. CDR3 length: 13 amino acids. The ends were cut back, 4 bases at V and 2 bases at J, with 8 bases in the middle. Germline V gene lookup returns CDR1 SGHTA and CDR2 FQGNSA. This chain's CDR3 is CASSSRTNTEAFF. The CDR3 DNA reads TGTGCCAGCAGCTCTCGTACAAACACTGAAGCTTTCTTT.

V usage is TRBV10-1 and J usage is TRBJ2-1; perhaps TRBD2 as D (6 bases). Trimming removed 3 bases from V and 2 bases from J, with 17 bases in between. The CDR3 is made up of 17 amino acids. The germline V gene encodes CDR1 WNHNN and CDR2 SYGVQD (reference sequence). Here the CDR3 DNA reads TGCGCCAGCAGTGAATCGGGGGTTGTGGTTCCCTACAATGAGCAGTTCTTC. It codes for CASSESGVVVPYNEQFF.

V gene TRBV15 combines with J gene TRBJ1-6, with D perhaps matching TRBD1 (5 bases). V was cut by 0 bases and J by 10 bases, with 10 bases left in between. This CDR3 is 14 amino acids long. Germline V CDR1 and CDR2: LNHNV, YYDKDF (reference sequence). CDR3 nucleotide sequence: TGTGCCACCAGCAGAGACAGGGCTGGGTCACCCCTCCACTTT. Translated: CATSRDRAGSPLHF.

This clone turned up a few times. This sequence joins TRBV27 and TRBJ1-2, with unresolved D. The CDR3 consists of 14 residues. With 2 bases removed from V and 4 bases from J, the gap between germline ends came to 11 bases. Looked up from germline, CDR1 is MNHEY and CDR2 is SMNVEV (reference sequence). CDR3 loop: CASSLGRTGYGYTF. CDR3 nucleotide sequence: TGTGCCAGCAGTTTAGGGCGGACGGGCTATGGCTACACCTTC.

The chain couples TRBV18 to TRBJ2-6; D not certain. Germline V gene lookup returns CDR1 KGHSH and CDR2 LQKENI. Deletions cut 6 bases from V and 4 bases from J, with 19 bases between. The CDR3 covers 17 residues. CDR3 sequence: CASSPGSSSRGANVLTF. The CDR3 DNA reads TGTGCCAGCTCCCCTGGGTCCTCCTCTCGGGGGGCCAACGTCCTGACTTTC.

The chain carries TRBV29-1 and TRBJ2-3, with 7 bases aligning to TRBD2. Losses at the gene ends were 4 bases for V and 4 bases for J; bases not matched to a gene: 5. The V gene's germline CDR1 is SQVTM and CDR2 ANQGSEA. The CDR3 spans 13 residues. CDR3 region: CSVAGGGADTQYF. DNA for the CDR3: TGCAGCGTTGCGGGCGGGGGTGCAGATACGCAGTATTTT.

The chain has TRBV11-2 and TRBJ2-7; 10 bases align to TRBD1. This CDR3 has 16 amino acids. The V gene end was trimmed by 4 bases and the J gene end by 1 base; junction bases not matched to a gene: 7. Germline assignment: CDR1 SGHAT and CDR2 FQNNGV. The CDR3 sequence is CASSSAGTGESYEQYF. DNA of the CDR3: TGTGCCAGCAGCTCCGCCGGGACAGGGGAATCCTACGAGCAGTACTTC.

This chain links TRBV27 with TRBJ2-1, with D possibly TRBD1 on 6 matching bases. Germline loops: CDR1 MNHEY, CDR2 SMNVEV (reference sequence). V shed 5 bases and J shed 4 bases, with 12 bases lying between them. The CDR3 runs to 14 residues. CDR3 amino acids: CASSASTGYNEQFF. The CDR3 nucleotides are TGTGCCAGCAGTGCCTCGACAGGATACAATGAGCAGTTCTTC.

The chain has TRBV7-6 and TRBJ2-7; TRBD2 is a possible D gene (5 bases). The CDR3 contains 14 residues. Germline CDR1 SGHVS, CDR2 FNYEAQ. Trimming took 0 bases from V and 7 from J, leaving 13 bases between them. CDR3 residues: CASSLAGRNSEQYF. For the CDR3, the DNA is TGTGCCAGCAGCTTAGCGGGGAGAAACTCTGAGCAGTACTTC.

The chain has TRBV6-6 and TRBJ1-3; no clear D gene. V gave up 2 bases and J gave up 0 bases, with 11 bases separating them. Germline CDR1 reads MNHNY; CDR2 reads SVGAGI (reference sequence). CDR3 length: 16 residues. The CDR3 reads CASSYIRADSGNTIYF. CDR3 DNA: TGTGCCAGCAGTTACATCCGGGCCGACTCTGGAAACACCATATATTTT.

This sequence joins TRBV18 and TRBJ1-1; possibly TRBD1 for D (5 bases). CDR3 length equals 15 residues. Germline values: CDR1 KGHSH, CDR2 LQKENI. V was pared by 2 bases and J by 1 base, with 11 bases between. This CDR3 is CASSPLSGRNTEAFF. The CDR3 nucleotides are TGTGCCAGCTCACCATTGTCGGGGCGGAACACTGAAGCTTTCTTT. Together with reference TRBV18 and TRBJ1-1, the CDR3 gives the full variable domain: NAGVMQNPRHLVRRRGQEARLRCSPMKGHSHVYWYRQLPEEGLKFMVYLQKENIIDESGMPKERFSAEFPKEGPSILRIQQVVRGDSAAYFCASSPLSGRNTEAFFGQGTRLTVV.

This clone was found once. V and J are TRBV5-1 and TRBJ1-1, with unresolved D. Germline V gene sequence: CDR1 SGHRS, CDR2 YFSETQ. The CDR3 length is 14 residues. V lost 4 bases, J lost 1 base, and 11 bases lay in between. CDR3 bases: TGCGCCAGCAGCGTCGGGATCCCGAACACTGAAGCTTTCTTT. Protein: CASSVGIPNTEAFF.